The rows below give T cell receptor beta chains drawn from one sample of a study of blood T cell repertoires in COVID-19. The data were produced by immunoSEQ multiplex PCR, yet TCRdb's version contains in-frame clones alone and is incomplete. The profile shows 250,000 or so clones, 70% to 90% of them singletons. Sequences were obtained from peripheral blood. The receptors originated from a man younger than 40 with COVID-19, enrolled during active disease. Each CDR3 is given with its conserved first and last residue. Fields, in order: clone size, V gene, CDR3 protein. Expanded clones get a size class; other rows say once, few or many, or leave the size out.

clone_size: once
v_call: TRBV7-6
cdr3_aa: CASSDTSDHYEQYF

clone_size: NA
v_call: TRBV5-1
cdr3_aa: CASSLEGQGREQYF

clone_size: NA
v_call: TRBV7-9
cdr3_aa: CASSLPGAYNEQFF

clone_size: NA
v_call: TRBV30
cdr3_aa: CAWSWGGLGGNTIYF

clone_size: NA
v_call: TRBV4-1
cdr3_aa: CASSRKEGGTQPQHF

clone_size: NA
v_call: TRBV5-5
cdr3_aa: CASSLVRESNQPQHF

clone_size: NA
v_call: TRBV5-1
cdr3_aa: CASSLGRGEVTEAFF

clone_size: NA
v_call: TRBV7-9
cdr3_aa: CASSLAGQGDSPLHF

clone_size: once
v_call: TRBV4-2
cdr3_aa: CASSQDEDSSYEQYF

clone_size: NA
v_call: TRBV7-2
cdr3_aa: CASSLRVLTDTQYF

clone_size: NA
v_call: TRBV5-1
cdr3_aa: CASRPDSYGYTF

clone_size: NA
v_call: TRBV18
cdr3_aa: CASSGQQPSHGYTF

clone_size: NA
v_call: TRBV4-1
cdr3_aa: CASNGQGGGYTF

clone_size: NA
v_call: TRBV2
cdr3_aa: CASRPRGLSWTEAFF

clone_size: NA
v_call: TRBV12-5
cdr3_aa: CASGPTDFSAFF

clone_size: NA
v_call: TRBV7-9
cdr3_aa: CASRETGTPSTQYF

clone_size: NA
v_call: TRBV29-1
cdr3_aa: CSVVGQGYEQYF

clone_size: once
v_call: TRBV13
cdr3_aa: CASSLRGSNTEAFF

clone_size: NA
v_call: TRBV19
cdr3_aa: CASKGQGRGGYTF

clone_size: NA
v_call: TRBV4-1
cdr3_aa: CASSHGEDGNYGYTF

clone_size: few
v_call: TRBV7-2
cdr3_aa: CASSLGQSWTYEQYF

clone_size: NA
v_call: TRBV9
cdr3_aa: CARSGGGGAVYGYTF

clone_size: NA
v_call: TRBV3-1/TRBV3-2
cdr3_aa: CASSQVSGELFF

clone_size: NA
v_call: TRBV28
cdr3_aa: CASSLAGETYEQYF

clone_size: once
v_call: TRBV9
cdr3_aa: CASSVVAGGAQYF

clone_size: NA
v_call: TRBV11-2
cdr3_aa: CASSPDRGLYYGYTF

clone_size: NA
v_call: TRBV19
cdr3_aa: CATSPPSSGRDRYNEQFF

clone_size: NA
v_call: TRBV15
cdr3_aa: CATSPLAGVNEQYF

clone_size: NA
v_call: TRBV5-1
cdr3_aa: CASKPTGVPYNEQFF

clone_size: NA
v_call: TRBV3-1/TRBV3-2
cdr3_aa: CASSPDSGTRYNEQFF

clone_size: NA
v_call: TRBV7-9
cdr3_aa: CASSRITGTEAYGYTF